What follows are 15 T cell receptor beta chains derived from one specimen sequenced in a study of CD8 T cells in ankylosing spondylitis. The study, taken as a whole, reports: Among TCR beta sequences, a motif of under ten highly homologous variants appeared characteristic of ankylosing spondylitis blood.

Each CDR3 protein gets one entry after TCRdb re-called the 5' RACE reads with MiXCR. The sample consists of around 890,000 distinct CDR3 sequences, about 12% of them appearing once. These TCRs are of unknown antigen specificity. The specimen was blood, either unsorted or a sorted T cell fraction (not recorded which). The receptors originated from a male donor with ankylosing spondylitis.

The gene calls are TRBV9 and TRBJ2-1; a weak D match, TRBD2 (5 bases). Trimming cost V 4 bases and J 10 bases, with 18 bases left between them. The CDR3 is 14 amino acids. Germline V gives CDR1 SGDLS, CDR2 YYNGEE. CDR3 nucleotide sequence: TGTGCCAGCAGCACCCGGGAAGTACTCCAAGAGCAGTTCTTC. This translates into CASSTREVLQEQFF.

V and J are TRBV6-5 and TRBJ2-1; 10 bases align to TRBD1. Losses at the gene ends were 4 bases for V and 2 bases for J; bases not matched to a gene: 2. CDR3 length: 15 residues. The germline gives CDR1 MNHEY, CDR2 SVGAGI. The chain's CDR3 is CASSWTGGAYNEQFF. The CDR3 nucleotides read TGTGCCAGCAGTTGGACAGGGGGGGCCTACAATGAGCAGTTCTTC.

This clonotype turned up a few times. The V gene is TRBV27, the J gene TRBJ1-5; D not resolved. Trimming left V 4 bases short and J 6 bases short, with 16 bases between. Germline V lookup: CDR1 MNHEY, CDR2 SMNVEV (reference sequence). The CDR3 length is 15 residues. Here the CDR3 DNA reads TGTGCCAGCAGTTCCCGACCTTCCACGGGTCAGCCCCAGCATTTT. Amino acids: CASSSRPSTGQPQHF.

The chain carries TRBV20-1 and TRBJ2-7; 9 bases align to TRBD1. The CDR3 runs to 14 residues. Germline values: CDR1 DFQATT, CDR2 SNEGSKA (reference sequence). The ends lost 2 bases at V and 2 bases at J; junction bases unmatched: 4. CDR3 sequence (DNA): TGCAGTGCTAGAAACAGGGGGCCCCCCTACGAGCAGTACTTC. Translated, it gives CSARNRGPPYEQYF.

The table lists this clonotype with a few counts. The chain has TRBV5-1 and TRBJ2-7, with D tentatively TRBD2 (6 bases). The CDR3 is 18 residues long. The V and J ends lost 5 bases and 3 bases respectively, with 27 bases between them. Germline CDR1 and CDR2: SGHRS and YFSETQ. The CDR3 protein is CASRSDPSVIEGRYEQYF. As DNA, the CDR3 is TGCGCCAGCAGGTCAGATCCTAGCGTTATAGAGGGACGCTACGAGCAGTACTTC.

Only a few counts were recorded for this clonotype. V is TRBV28 and J is TRBJ1-1; unclear D gene. Germline lookup yields CDR1 MDHEN and CDR2 SYDVKM. Trimming removed 11 bases from V and 1 base from J, with 8 bases in between. The CDR3 length is 11 residues. CDR3 nucleotide sequence: TGTGCCGTAACCTGGAACACTGAAGCTTTCTTT. It specifies CAVTWNTEAFF.

The J gene is TRBJ1-1, the V gene TRBV6-2 or TRBV6-3; unclear D gene. V gave up 3 bases and J gave up 0 bases, with 11 bases separating them. Per the germline V gene, CDR1 is MNHEY and CDR2 is SVGEGT. The length of the CDR3 is 15 residues. CDR3 DNA: TGTGCCAGCAGTTATGACCGTCCCATGAACACTGAAGCTTTCTTT. Amino acids: CASSYDRPMNTEAFF.

The rearrangement joins TRBV24-1 to TRBJ2-7, with a weak D call TRBD1 (5 bases). V lost 6 bases to trimming and J lost 3 bases, with 8 bases between them. Germline V gene sequence: CDR1 KGHDR, CDR2 SFDVKD. This CDR3 has 12 amino acids. This CDR3 is CATSLQGYEQYF. The CDR3 nucleotides are TGTGCCACCAGTCTCCAGGGCTACGAGCAGTACTTC.

This clonotype was detected many times. The rearrangement uses TRBV3-1 and TRBJ1-2; D perhaps matches TRBD1 (5 bases). Trimming removed 4 bases at V and 6 bases at J, with 18 bases between. The germline V gene encodes CDR1 LGHDT and CDR2 YNNKEL (reference sequence). The CDR3 covers 15 residues. The CDR3 DNA follows: TGTGCCAGCAGCCGAGCAGGAAGTCGGGGGAATGGCTACACCTTC. It yields the protein CASSRAGSRGNGYTF.

This clonotype has only a few counts. V gene TRBV20-1 combines with J gene TRBJ1-1, with 7 bases identical to TRBD1. This CDR3 region has 14 residues. CDR1 and CDR2 (germline): DFQATT, SNEGSKA (reference sequence). The junction had 6 bases not matched to a gene; V was cut back by 5 bases and J by 0 bases. The CDR3 DNA reads TGCAGTGCTTTCTCGGGACAGATGAACACTGAAGCTTTCTTT. Its translation is CSAFSGQMNTEAFF.

The chain recombines TRBV24-1 with TRBJ1-5; no clear D gene. The CDR3 runs to 16 residues. Trimming pared 5 bases from V and 5 bases from J, leaving 18 bases between. CDR1 and CDR2 (germline): KGHDR, SFDVKD. CDR3 protein: CATSAAGVGLHQPQHF. The CDR3 nucleotides read TGTGCCACCAGTGCCGCCGGGGTGGGCCTCCATCAGCCCCAGCATTTT.

Ten or more counts support this clonotype. The rearrangement uses TRBV7-6 and TRBJ2-7, with a tentative D call TRBD1 (6 bases). Per the germline V gene, CDR1 is SGHVS and CDR2 is FNYEAQ. V lost 2 bases and J 2 bases, leaving 13 bases between the germline ends. This CDR3 spans 15 amino acids. CDR3 region: CASSLSPTGTYEQYF. In DNA form, the CDR3 reads TGTGCCAGCAGCTTAAGCCCTACAGGGACCTACGAGCAGTACTTC.

This clonotype was picked up a small number of times. The J gene is TRBJ2-2, the V gene TRBV20-1; TRBD1 matches at 8 bases. Per the germline V gene, CDR1 is DFQATT and CDR2 is SNEGSKA (reference sequence). This CDR3 is built from 14 residues. V lost 0 bases, J lost 3 bases, and 0 bases stayed unmatched. The CDR3 is CSARETGDTGELFF. The CDR3 DNA reads TGCAGTGCTAGAGAGACAGGGGACACCGGGGAGCTGTTTTTT.

This clonotype was detected a few times. This chain joins TRBV24-1 and TRBJ1-2, with TRBD1 matching over 7 bases. Germline lookup yields CDR1 KGHDR and CDR2 SFDVKD. The CDR3 is made up of 15 amino acids. V was clipped by 7 bases and J by 1 base; unmatched bases: 8. DNA for the CDR3: TGTGCCACCAGCGTCAGACAGGGCGATAACTATGGCTACACCTTC. It translates to CATSVRQGDNYGYTF.

This clonotype has more than one count but fewer than ten. The chain recombines TRBV6-1 with TRBJ1-2; perhaps TRBD1 as D (5 bases). V was shortened by 5 bases and J by 4 bases, with 26 bases between the two germline ends. The CDR3 is made up of 18 amino acids. CDR1 and CDR2 from the germline V gene are MNHNS and SASEGT. The CDR3 sequence is CASSPHIGGTGHSYGYTF. CDR3 nucleotides: TGTGCCAGCAGTCCCCATATAGGTGGCACGGGGCATAGCTATGGCTACACCTTC.